The 6 T cell receptor beta chains presented below share a single source sample, sequenced in a study of shared clonotypes between healthy human individuals. Only CD45RO-negative cells positively selected for CCR7 counted as naive CD8 cells, so terminally differentiated effector memory CD45RA+ cells were excluded. Produced via immunoSEQ multiplex PCR; TCRdb's table is partial and in-frame only. The table has 650,000 to 800,000 clones, about 92% seen once. The specimen was naive CD8+ T cells sorted from blood. All receptors derive from a man between 25 and 39 years old in good health.

In its sample, this clone was seen once. The rearrangement links TRBV4-1 to TRBJ1-4; a possible D gene is TRBD1 (5 bases). The germline CDR1 and CDR2 sequences are MGHRA and YSYEKL. Trimming pared 2 bases from V and 8 bases from J, leaving 15 bases between. This CDR3 region has 15 residues. The CDR3 DNA sequence: TGCGCCAGCAGCCAACCTACCCAGGGCGGCGAAAAACTGTTTTTT. Encoded protein: CASSQPTQGGEKLFF.

The genes are TRBV4-2 and TRBJ2-3, with D possibly being TRBD1 (5 bases). Germline CDR1 LGHNA, CDR2 YNFKEQ. This CDR3 has 15 residues. V was pared by 1 base and J by 4 bases, with 12 bases between. The DNA of the CDR3 is TGTGCCAGCAGCCAAGGCGTTACAGGCGCAGATACGCAGTATTTT. It yields the protein CASSQGVTGADTQYF.

The rearrangement joins TRBV2 to TRBJ2-3, with D possibly being TRBD2 (6 bases). The CDR3 covers 13 residues. From germline, CDR1 is SNHLY and CDR2 FYNNEI. V lost 9 bases and J 2 bases, leaving 12 bases between the germline ends. The CDR3 DNA follows: TGTGCCAGTAGGGGAGGCGTCACAGATACGCAGTATTTT. Protein: CASRGGVTDTQYF.

This rearrangement joins TRBV6-6 to TRBJ2-7; 7 nucleotides align to TRBD1. CDR3 length: 15 residues. Germline V lookup: CDR1 MNHNY, CDR2 SVGAGI (reference sequence). V shed 2 bases, J shed 5 bases, and the junction held 9 bases outside the gene matches. CDR3 sequence: CASSYRSDRFHEQYF. CDR3 coding DNA: TGTGCCAGCAGTTACCGATCGGACAGGTTCCACGAGCAGTACTTC.

About this clone itself: The junction and the germline gene differ at one end; a read error may be behind it. This chain connects TRBV7-9 to TRBJ2-7; 7 positions match TRBD1. In germline, CDR1 is SEHNR, CDR2 FQNEAQ (reference sequence). CDR3 size: 14 residues. CDR3 region: CASSLAHRGYEQYF. In DNA form, the CDR3 reads TGTGCCAGCAGCCTAGCCCACAGGGGTTACGAGCAGTACTTC.

V usage is TRBV25-1 and J usage is TRBJ1-2; a possible D gene is TRBD1 (5 bases). Trimming shortened V by 3 bases and J by 4 bases, and 15 bases separated the two germline ends. Per the germline V gene, CDR1 is MGHDK and CDR2 is SYGVNS. The CDR3 runs to 15 residues. CDR3 region: CASSDQGMQGYGYTF. The CDR3 DNA sequence: TGTGCCAGCAGTGACCAAGGGATGCAGGGCTATGGCTACACCTTC.